This T cell receptor beta chain emerged from a study of shared clonotypes between healthy human individuals (dated by TCRdb to between 2020 and 2021). Regarding the study in general: The cohort included a few men and a couple of women between 18 and 49 years of age. Libraries were prepared and TCR repertoires were sequenced by different laboratories using diverse techniques, in order to increase sequencing depth and limit assay-specific biases. For each donor, CD4 naive and CD4 memory were each given three plates, CD8 naive was given two plates, and CD8 memory was given one plate. To estimate repertoire size and how much clonotype sharing occurs between individuals, the study deeply sequenced the blood TCR repertoires of roughly 5 healthy adults. Leukapheresis yielded between about 0.85 and 9 billion PBMCs per donor. Broad study findings and their caveats: Across a few donors, approximately 4.6% of naive CD4, roughly 3.4% of naive CD8, 2.3% of memory CD4, and around 0.4% of memory CD8 clonotypes were shared. Larger estimated clonotype richness was generally found for naive subsets than for memory subsets. The genetic and exposure-history diversity represented was limited by the small number of donors. Compared with non-shared clonotypes, clonotypes shared by all four sorted-subset donors had higher generation probabilities. Pairwise subsampling indicated that sequencing depth was expected to affect the degree of clonotype sharing among donors. Rarefaction of sorted-subset datasets indicated incomplete sequencing despite the large sequencing depth. Sampling was limited to blood, and TCR repertoires in tissue likely differ from TCR repertoires in blood.

Relative to germline, V is missing 7 bases and J is missing 3 bases, with 15 bases of the junction outside any gene match. The CDR3, cysteine through phenylalanine, is 17 amino acids long. Just the 51-base CDR3 DNA is kept, in frame starting at base 1. CDR1 and CDR2 are drawn from the germline V gene: MDHEN, SYDVKM. This clone was seen a single time. It lacks a known antigen. No much larger clone exists at a distance of one base, and base qualities are not known. Using the deep immunoSEQ assay, multiplex PCR amplified TCR CDR3 regions from genomic DNA. Genomic DNA extracted from each cell subset was distributed evenly over all wells of several immunoSEQ 96-well plates, and each plate served as one replicate. For sorted subsets, 150 to 250 ng of genomic DNA, equivalent to 30,000 or so T cell genomes, went into each replicate PCR. Purified libraries were quantified with a Qubit 3.0 fluorometer, sized on a Bioanalyzer 2100, and re-quantified with the KAPA Library Quantification kit. Each immunoSEQ 96-well plate was sequenced on its own single-read 150-cycle Illumina NextSeq 550 flow cell. Per the authors' processing: Because the immunoSEQ output held only junctional sequences and lacked quality scores, the filtering could not match the filtering applied to full-length reads. To assign V/J genes and CDR3, sequences were annotated using PyIR, a Python wrapper for IgBLAST v1.9, with IMGT germline references. Reads were filtered out if the reads had weak V/J assignments (E-value above 1e-6), no CDR3, stop codons, out-of-frame junctions, or ambiguous translated residues. V3J clonotypes were defined as sequences sharing an identical inferred V gene, J gene, and CDR3 amino acid sequence. Percentage overlap between repertoires was computed as shared unique clonotypes divided by the size of the smaller repertoire. Three approaches were used to assess repertoire richness: RTK rarefaction, the Chao1 estimator, and Recon v2.1 estimates of unobserved clonotypes. Generation probabilities were computed with OLGA for all TCRbeta clonotypes obtained by the gDNA method from several donors. Not all clones reach the TCRdb copy of this immuneACCESS table, which keeps in-frame sequences only. Checked studies attribute under half of the gap to unresolved V genes and leave the rest unexplained. That table is the source of V, J and clone size, and D and trimming were worked out from the DNA. Across this sample there are about 2.4 million clones, with 93% seen only once. Approximately 0.36% of the sample is taken by the ten largest.

The donors were healthy, HIV-negative adults with no recently reported acute infections or vaccinations. Every donor was a Caucasian adult residing in Nashville, Tennessee, USA. CD4+ T cells were enriched by magnetic negative selection, after which naive cells were positively selected on CD45RA and the negative fraction was taken as the memory subset. Blood was obtained by leukapheresis, after which PBMCs were separated by Ficoll-Histopaque density gradient centrifugation and cryopreserved in liquid nitrogen vapor phase. Analytical flow cytometry was used to check the purity and quantity of every magnetically sorted T cell population. From each sorted fraction, genomic DNA was isolated and quantified by UV absorbance on a Nanodrop 2000c.

This chain joins TRBV28 to TRBJ2-7; TRBD1 aligns with 10 central bases. This receptor was obtained from a young man in good health. Some clones in this sample may be carry-over from other donors' samples. The sequenced sample was naive CD4+ T cells from PBMCs. Reading the label with the study, this specimen's cell subset or site is: CD45RA+ positively selected. The DNA sequence follows: TGTGCCAGCATTTCTAGGCTCGGGACAGGGGATTTCTACGAGCAGTACTTC. This yields the protein CASISRLGTGDFYEQYF.